This TCR beta chain was found in a study of blood T cell repertoires in COVID-19. In the study's own analysis: Amplification of reference gene primers provided the estimated nucleated cell counts. Here immunoSEQ multiplex PCR was the method, and the copy in TCRdb shows in-frame clones only, minus some. For V, J and clone size, that table is used; D and trimming come from the DNA. The sample yields about 410,000 clones, around nine tenths seen once. This CDR3 is built from 13 residues. V was pared by 7 bases and J by 4 bases, with 3 bases of the junction left unmatched. CDR1 and CDR2 (germline): SNHLY, FYNNEI. Recruitment covered under 25 US areas and drew participants whose ages spanned roughly 18 to 100 years. Donors were grouped by their self-reported clinical history.

The source material was PBMCs or T cells enriched from blood (not recorded which). The sequence derives from a woman in her twenties or thirties who had recovered from COVID-19. The chain couples TRBV2 to TRBJ1-1; 10 nucleotides align to TRBD1. The chain's CDR3 is CASTGTGVTEAFF. CDR3 in DNA: TGTGCCAGCACCGGGACAGGGGTCACTGAAGCTTTCTTT.